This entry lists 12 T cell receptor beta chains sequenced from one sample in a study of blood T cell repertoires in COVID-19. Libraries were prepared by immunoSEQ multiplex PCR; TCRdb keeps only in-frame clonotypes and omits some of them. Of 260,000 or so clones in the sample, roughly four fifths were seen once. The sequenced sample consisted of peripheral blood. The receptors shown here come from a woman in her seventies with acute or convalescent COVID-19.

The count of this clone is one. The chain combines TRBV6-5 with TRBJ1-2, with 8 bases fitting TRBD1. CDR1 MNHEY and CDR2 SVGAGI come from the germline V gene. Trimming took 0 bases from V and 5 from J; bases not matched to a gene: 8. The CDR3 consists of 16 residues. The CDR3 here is CASSYSGQGAGYGYTF. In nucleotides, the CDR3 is TGTGCCAGCAGTTACTCAGGCCAGGGGGCGGGATATGGCTACACCTTC.

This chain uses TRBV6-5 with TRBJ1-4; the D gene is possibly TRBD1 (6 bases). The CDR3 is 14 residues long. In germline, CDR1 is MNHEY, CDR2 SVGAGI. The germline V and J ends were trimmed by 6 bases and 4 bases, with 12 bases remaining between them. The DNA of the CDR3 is TGTGCCAGCAGGGCAGGGGCGGGTAATGAAAAACTGTTTTTT. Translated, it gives CASRAGAGNEKLFF.

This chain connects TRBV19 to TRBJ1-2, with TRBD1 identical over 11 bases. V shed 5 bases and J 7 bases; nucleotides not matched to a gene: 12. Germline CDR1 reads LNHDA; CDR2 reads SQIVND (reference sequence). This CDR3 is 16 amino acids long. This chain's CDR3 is CASSPPPGQGAGGYTF. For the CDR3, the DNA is TGTGCCAGTAGTCCCCCACCTGGACAGGGGGCCGGTGGCTACACCTTC.

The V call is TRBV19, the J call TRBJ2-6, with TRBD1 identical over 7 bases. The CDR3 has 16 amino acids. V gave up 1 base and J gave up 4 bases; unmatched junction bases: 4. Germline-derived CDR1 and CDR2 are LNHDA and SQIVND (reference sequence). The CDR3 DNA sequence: TGTGCCAGTAGTATAGGGACAGGCTCAGGGGCCAACGTCCTGACTTTC. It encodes CASSIGTGSGANVLTF.

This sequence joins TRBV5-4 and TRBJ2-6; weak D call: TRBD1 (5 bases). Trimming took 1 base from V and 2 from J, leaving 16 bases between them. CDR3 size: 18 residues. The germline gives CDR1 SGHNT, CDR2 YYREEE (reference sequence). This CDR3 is CASSLLQGIWAGANVLTF. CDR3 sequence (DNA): TGTGCCAGCAGCTTGCTTCAGGGAATATGGGCTGGGGCCAACGTCCTGACTTTC.

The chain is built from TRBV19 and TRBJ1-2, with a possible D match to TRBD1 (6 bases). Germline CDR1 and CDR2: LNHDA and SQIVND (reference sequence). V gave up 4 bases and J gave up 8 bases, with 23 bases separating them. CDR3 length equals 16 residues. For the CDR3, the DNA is TGTGCCAGTAGTAGGAACGCCGGGACACCTCTGGGAGGCTACACCTTC. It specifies CASSRNAGTPLGGYTF.

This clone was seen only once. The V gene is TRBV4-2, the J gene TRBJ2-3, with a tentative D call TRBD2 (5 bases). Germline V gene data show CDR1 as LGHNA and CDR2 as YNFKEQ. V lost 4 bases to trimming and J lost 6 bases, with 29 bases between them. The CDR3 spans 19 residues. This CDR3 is CASSPESRSSVLQRDTQYF. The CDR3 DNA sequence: TGTGCCAGCAGCCCGGAGTCTCGATCGAGCGTTCTCCAGCGGGATACGCAGTATTTT.

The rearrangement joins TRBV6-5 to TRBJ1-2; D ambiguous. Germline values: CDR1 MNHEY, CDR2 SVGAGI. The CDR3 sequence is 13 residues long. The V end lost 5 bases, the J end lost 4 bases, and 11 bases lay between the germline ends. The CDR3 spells CASSPNGPYGYTF. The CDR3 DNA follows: TGTGCCAGCAGTCCTAATGGGCCCTATGGCTACACCTTC.

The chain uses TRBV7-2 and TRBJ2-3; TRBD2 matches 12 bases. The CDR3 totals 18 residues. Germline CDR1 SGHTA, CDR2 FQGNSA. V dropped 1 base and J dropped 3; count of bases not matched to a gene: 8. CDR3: CASSLVRLAGGQTDTQYF. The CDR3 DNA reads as TGTGCCAGCAGCTTAGTCCGGCTAGCGGGGGGGCAGACAGATACGCAGTATTTT.

The CDR3 nucleotides read TGTGCCACCAGCGTCGACAGGGTTCGAAACACCATATATTTT. Protein sequence: CATSVDRVRNTIYF. The chain couples TRBV15 to TRBJ1-3, with TRBD1 identical over 7 bases. The V segment lost 5 bases and the J segment 5 bases; nucleotides outside the gene matches: 6. CDR1 and CDR2 (germline): LNHNV, YYDKDF (reference sequence). The CDR3 spans 14 residues.

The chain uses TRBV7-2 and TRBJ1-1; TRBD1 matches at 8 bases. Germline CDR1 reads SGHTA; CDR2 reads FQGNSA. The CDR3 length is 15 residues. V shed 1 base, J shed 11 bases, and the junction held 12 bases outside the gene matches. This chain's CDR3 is CASSLGGTGGAEAFF. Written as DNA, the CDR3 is TGTGCCAGCAGCTTAGGGGGGACAGGAGGGGCGGAGGCTTTCTTT.

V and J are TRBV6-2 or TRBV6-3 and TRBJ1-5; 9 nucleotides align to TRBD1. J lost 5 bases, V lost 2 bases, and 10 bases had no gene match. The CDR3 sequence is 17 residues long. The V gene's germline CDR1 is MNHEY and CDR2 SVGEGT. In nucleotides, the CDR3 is TGTGCCAGCAGTTACGCGGACAGGGGATCGGGGGATCAGCCCCAGCATTTT. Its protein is CASSYADRGSGDQPQHF.